This T cell receptor beta chain was captured by sequencing in a study of blood T cell repertoires in COVID-19 (dated by TCRdb to between 2020 and 2021). About the investigation overall: The collaborator samples originated in the United States, Italy and Spain and spanned the acute and convalescent phases of COVID-19. The prospective study material was composed of cDNA or gDNA derived from T cells, B-cell-depleted T cells, or PBMCs. Subjects who had been exposed to COVID-19, were actively infected with it, or had recovered from it provided the deeply sampled blood TCRbeta repertoires that made up the dataset. The repertoires were released in a freely available public database intended as a resource for research on the immune response to SARS-CoV-2. The samples were drawn from the first 160 participants of the ongoing ImmuneRACE study and from more than 1,000 subjects provided by 6 global collaborators. Sample metadata almost always included a de-identified subject ID, COVID-19 status, age in years and sex. HLA class I and class II types, where available, came from metadata supplied by the sample provider rather than from assay-based typing.

CDR1 SGHNT and CDR2 YYREEE are derived from the germline V gene (reference sequence). The CDR3 holds 16 amino acids from the cysteine to the phenylalanine. Only the CDR3 DNA is retained, 48 bases long and in frame from the first base. V is reduced by 1 base and J by 3 bases, leaving a spacing of 15 bases between them. Comments on this clone: The antigen this receptor binds is unknown. No much larger clonotype is one base removed from it; base qualities were not supplied.

Study-wide conclusions, independent of this receptor: The quantity of clinical and demographic metadata differed by source and by participant and was supplied without curation.

Participants in the prospective study were enrolled through a virtual design, were aged roughly 18 to 90 years, and lived in about 25 United States geographic areas. In the prospective study, cohorts were assigned on the basis of participant-reported clinical history obtained from a screening survey and a study questionnaire. Recovered participants in ImmuneRACE Cohort 3 were defined by two consecutive negative NP/OP PCR tests, clearance by a healthcare professional, or resolution of symptoms. Mobile phlebotomists in the prospective study collected whole blood, serum and a nasopharyngeal or oropharyngeal swab from every participant. Over an approximately 2-month period, participants in the prospective study had the option of providing additional blood draws and questionnaires. Prospective study blood samples were shipped either frozen or at room temperature before DNA extraction. TCRbeta CDR3 regions were amplified from genomic DNA using the immunoSEQ Assay, a bias-controlled multiplex PCR. The paper's data handling went like this. The number of nucleated cells in each sample was estimated from the amplification of reference gene primers within the assay. Sequence reads were collapsed and filtered to measure the absolute abundance of every unique TCRbeta CDR3 rearrangement. Productive Simpson clonality was computed per sample as the square root of Simpson's diversity index over productive rearrangements. In TCRdb, the immuneACCESS table is reduced to in-frame sequences with V and J assigned. These tables do not hold every clone; where another copy was compared, an unresolved V gene accounts for under half, and the others remain unexplained. V and J calls and clone size are copied from that table; D and trimming were computed from the DNA. Across this sample there are about 220,000 clones, with roughly 84% seen only once. The top ten clones comprise approximately 7.3% of the sample.

The chain joins TRBV5-4 to TRBJ2-3, with a weak D call of TRBD1 (6 bases match). The origin of this receptor is a woman between 35 and 50 years old who had recovered from COVID-19. The sequencing sample was made of PBMCs or T cells enriched from blood (not recorded which). The CDR3 here reads CASSLTRMGATDTQYF. The base sequence is TGTGCCAGCAGCTTGACGAGAATGGGGGCGACAGATACGCAGTATTTT.